The clone carrying this T cell receptor beta chain was found many times. This sample stems from a study of T cells in Graves' hyperthyroidism and ophthalmopathy. The CDR3 has 14 amino acids. Trimming took off 5 bases at V and 4 bases at J, with 15 bases between the two ends. CDR1 and CDR2 (germline): SGHTA, FQGTGA. RNA transcripts provided the source from which TCR beta CDR3 regions were amplified. First-round RT-PCR with HTBI primers amplified the TCR CDR3 region. Via MiXCR, TCRdb re-called the multiplex PCR reads, giving one row per CDR3 protein. This repertoire shows around 340,000 distinct CDR3 sequences, around 23% found once; its top ten account for 50%.

V and J are TRBV7-3 and TRBJ2-7; D is possibly TRBD1 or TRBD2 (6 bases each). This clonotype originated in a woman aged 45-65 years with Graves' hyperthyroidism. The sequencing input was blood. The DNA of the CDR3 is TGTGCCAGCAGCCCGCGAGGGGGGCCGTACGAGCAGTACTTC. This gives the protein CASSPRGGPYEQYF.